Below are 25 T cell receptor beta chains sequenced from a single sample in a study of CD8+ T cells in alopecia areata. cDNA serving as the sequencing template came from extracted, reverse transcribed RNA. Assay: immunoSEQ multiplex PCR; the TCRdb copy retains only in-frame clones and omits some. The sample records some 150,000 clones, roughly 58% being singletons. Sequenced: CD8+ T cells sorted from blood. All receptors derive from a human donor in good health.

The V call is TRBV5-4, the J call TRBJ2-5; D gene uncertain. This CDR3 is 11 amino acids long. The germline gives CDR1 SGHNT, CDR2 YYREEE (reference sequence). With 4 bases removed from V and 2 bases from J, the gap between germline ends came to 3 bases. The CDR3 protein is CASSRQETQYF. The DNA for the CDR3 is TGTGCCAGCAGCCGGCAAGAGACCCAGTACTTC.

The chain combines TRBV23-1 with TRBJ2-5; a possible D gene is TRBD2 (5 bases). TRBV23-1 qualifies as an ORF whose function is uncertain. CDR3 length equals 13 residues. V gave up 8 bases and J gave up 4 bases, with 14 bases separating them. The CDR3 loop is CASGKRNRETQYF. CDR3 nucleotide sequence: TGCGCCAGCGGGAAGCGGAACCGAGAGACCCAGTACTTC.

The chain employs TRBV6-5 and TRBJ2-3; no definite D call. CDR3 length equals 12 residues. In germline, CDR1 is MNHEY, CDR2 SVGAGI. V was shortened by 6 bases and J by 4 bases, with 8 bases between the two germline ends. Here the CDR3 DNA reads TGTGCCAGCAGAACTAACCCAGATACGCAGTATTTT. Translated: CASRTNPDTQYF.

This chain joins TRBV19 and TRBJ2-7, with 9 bases that match TRBD2. The germline CDR1 and CDR2 sequences are LNHDA and SQIVND (reference sequence). This CDR3 has 17 amino acids. After removal of 3 bases from V and 3 bases from J, the junction contained 12 bases not matched to a gene. The CDR3 DNA is TGTGCCAGTAGTATGATTGGAGCGGGAGGAAAGGGCTACGAGCAGTACTTC. This gives the protein CASSMIGAGGKGYEQYF.

The V call is TRBV6-5, the J call TRBJ1-5; 9 bases match TRBD1. Unmatched junction bases numbered 4, after V lost 5 bases and J lost 5 bases. Per germline, CDR1 MNHEY and CDR2 SVGAGI. The CDR3 has 14 residues. The CDR3 is CASSLTGGHQPQHF. The CDR3 nucleotides read TGTGCCAGCAGTCTAACAGGGGGCCATCAGCCCCAGCATTTT.

This chain joins TRBV29-1 and TRBJ2-6, with D perhaps TRBD2 (6 bases). CDR1 SQVTM and CDR2 ANQGSEA come from the germline V gene. V gave up 3 bases and J gave up 4 bases, with 13 bases separating them. The CDR3 sequence is 15 residues long. This CDR3 reads CSVEQGGAGANVLTF. The CDR3 DNA reads as TGCAGCGTTGAGCAGGGCGGGGCCGGGGCCAACGTCCTGACTTTC.

V gene TRBV6-5 combines with J gene TRBJ2-1; 8 bases agree with TRBD2. This CDR3 is built from 15 residues. CDR1 is MNHEY, CDR2 SVGAGI, per germline. Germline trimming cut 4 bases from V and 4 bases from J; bases unmatched to any gene: 6. The chain's CDR3 is CASSSGLAGYNEQFF. DNA of the CDR3: TGTGCCAGCAGTTCAGGACTAGCAGGATACAATGAGCAGTTCTTC.

The chain couples TRBV29-1 to TRBJ2-3; 9 bases are a match to TRBD2. Trimming cost V 5 bases and J 6 bases; bases outside gene matches: 9. This CDR3 spans 14 amino acids. CDR1 SQVTM and CDR2 ANQGSEA come from the germline V gene. Here the CDR3 reads CSVPLAGIYDTQYF. The DNA of the CDR3 is TGCAGCGTTCCTCTAGCGGGGATTTATGATACGCAGTATTTT.

This clone was seen a few times. The chain recombines TRBV5-6 with TRBJ2-5; no reliable D call. The V gene lost 2 bases and the J gene lost 1 base, with 9 bases spanning the gap. The CDR3 runs 14 residues. In germline, CDR1 is SGHDT, CDR2 YYEEEE. The CDR3 coding sequence is TGTGCCAGCAGCTTCGCAGAGACCCAAGAGACCCAGTACTTC. It yields the protein CASSFAETQETQYF.

The chain couples TRBV5-6 to TRBJ1-5; D possibly corresponds to TRBD1 (6 bases). CDR1 and CDR2 (germline): SGHDT, YYEEEE. The CDR3 runs to 15 residues. The V end was cut by 0 bases, the J end by 2 bases, with 9 bases between. The CDR3 here is CASSLAGEGNQPQHF. CDR3 nucleotides: TGTGCCAGCAGCTTGGCAGGGGAGGGCAATCAGCCCCAGCATTTT. The full variable domain, with the rest looked up from reference TRBV5-6 and TRBJ1-5, is DAGVTQSPTHLIKTRGQQVTLRCSPKSGHDTVSWYQQALGQGPQFIFQYYEEEERQRGNFPDRFSGHQFPNYSSELNVNALLLGDSALYLCASSLAGEGNQPQHFGDGTRLSIL.

The V and J genes are TRBV6-5 and TRBJ1-2, with a possible D match to TRBD1 (6 bases). This CDR3 contains 15 residues. Per the germline V gene, CDR1 is MNHEY and CDR2 is SVGAGI. The V and J ends lost 0 bases and 4 bases respectively, with 12 bases between them. CDR3 DNA: TGTGCCAGCAGTTACTCTGGGGGCGCGGTCTATGGCTACACCTTC. Translating gives CASSYSGGAVYGYTF.

This clone was found once. This chain uses TRBV27 with TRBJ2-5, with 7 positions matching TRBD2. The CDR3 length is 16 residues. V lost 5 bases, J lost 3 bases, and 12 bases stayed unmatched. Germline CDR1 MNHEY, CDR2 SMNVEV (reference sequence). This CDR3 is CASSPAPYLAEETQYF. The CDR3, as DNA: TGTGCCAGCAGTCCCGCGCCGTATCTAGCGGAAGAGACCCAGTACTTC.

V gene TRBV4-1 combines with J gene TRBJ2-3; 8 bases are shared with TRBD1. Germline V gives CDR1 MGHRA, CDR2 YSYEKL. The CDR3 extends over 15 amino acids. Losses at the gene ends were 3 bases for V and 0 bases for J; bases not matched to a gene: 2. CDR3 loop: CASSHRQGSTDTQYF. CDR3 in DNA: TGCGCCAGCAGCCATCGACAGGGGAGCACAGATACGCAGTATTTT.

The chain has TRBV27 and TRBJ1-2; D possibly corresponds to TRBD1 (5 bases). Looked up from germline, CDR1 is MNHEY and CDR2 is SMNVEV (reference sequence). The CDR3 loop spans 14 amino acids. V lost 5 bases to trimming and J lost 8 bases, with 18 bases between them. The CDR3 reads CASSIRGGTVGYTF. The DNA of the CDR3 is TGTGCCAGCAGTATACGAGGAGGGACGGTCGGCTACACCTTC.

This clone was seen more than once but under ten times. The chain combines TRBV7-9 with TRBJ1-1; possible D gene TRBD1, 5 bases. Trimming stripped 5 bases from V and 4 bases from J, with 20 bases between. This CDR3 spans 16 amino acids. Per the germline V gene, CDR1 is SEHNR and CDR2 is FQNEAQ (reference sequence). CDR3 DNA sequence: TGTGCCAGCAGCCCAACAGGAAAGGGACGGTCCACTGAAGCTTTCTTT. Protein product: CASSPTGKGRSTEAFF. Drawing the rest from reference TRBV7-9 and TRBJ1-1, the complete variable domain is DTGVSQNPRHKITKRGQNVTFRCDPISEHNRLYWYRQTLGQGPEFLTYFQNEAQLEKSRLLSDRFSAERPKGSFSTLEIQRTEQGDSAMYLCASSPTGKGRSTEAFFGQGTRLTVV.

The chain is built from TRBV4-1 and TRBJ1-4; no firm D call. Germline assignment: CDR1 MGHRA and CDR2 YSYEKL. This CDR3 contains 20 residues. V lost 4 bases and J 0 bases, leaving 24 bases between the germline ends. CDR3: CASSLWPSLTVEATNEKLFF. The CDR3 DNA is TGCGCCAGCAGCCTATGGCCGTCCCTGACCGTGGAGGCAACTAATGAAAAACTGTTTTTT.

This clone came up a few times. The chain combines TRBV5-6 with TRBJ2-6, with D perhaps TRBD1 (5 bases). CDR1 SGHDT and CDR2 YYEEEE come from the germline V gene. Trimming pared 4 bases from V and 2 bases from J, leaving 19 bases between. This CDR3 region has 18 residues. CDR3 residues: CASSGTGVPVPGANVLTF. DNA of the CDR3: TGTGCCAGCAGCGGAACAGGCGTACCCGTCCCTGGGGCCAACGTCCTGACTTTC.

This clone was seen more than once but under ten times. V and J are TRBV29-1 and TRBJ1-1; D is undetermined. CDR1 is SQVTM, CDR2 ANQGSEA, per germline. This CDR3 contains 13 residues. V lost 3 bases and J 0 bases, leaving 8 bases between the germline ends. CDR3 sequence: CSVEEGLNTEAFF. The DNA of the CDR3 is TGCAGCGTTGAGGAGGGCCTGAACACTGAAGCTTTCTTT.

The rearrangement links TRBV4-1 to TRBJ2-5; no firm D call. The CDR3 sequence is 18 residues long. Trimming removed 3 bases from V and 1 base from J, with 21 bases in between. Germline loops: CDR1 MGHRA, CDR2 YSYEKL. CDR3 region: CASSQDQRASWGQETQYF. The CDR3 DNA reads as TGCGCCAGCAGCCAGGACCAACGCGCTTCTTGGGGCCAAGAGACCCAGTACTTC.

This chain joins TRBV9 and TRBJ1-4; the D gene is possibly TRBD1 (5 bases). Trimming shortened V by 2 bases and J by 1 base, and 6 bases separated the two germline ends. The CDR3 has 14 residues. CDR1 is SGDLS and CDR2 is YYNGEE in the germline V gene. CDR3 protein: CASSVQGTNEKLFF. The DNA of the CDR3 is TGTGCCAGCAGCGTGCAGGGAACTAATGAAAAACTGTTTTTT.

The CDR3 bases are TGTGCCAGCAGTGTGCTGGGTCAGACCTACGAGCAGTACTTC. Translating gives CASSVLGQTYEQYF. V usage is TRBV6-1 and J usage is TRBJ2-7; D not certain. Between the trimmed V and J ends, which lost 4 bases and 2 bases, there was a span of 12 bases. The CDR3 contains 14 residues. Germline values: CDR1 MNHNS, CDR2 SASEGT.

The V gene is TRBV29-1, the J gene TRBJ2-1, with unresolved D. CDR1 and CDR2 (germline): SQVTM, ANQGSEA. The germline V and J ends were trimmed by 4 bases and 10 bases, with 5 bases remaining between them. The CDR3 is 9 amino acids. CDR3 protein: CSVGEEQFF. CDR3 bases: TGCAGCGTTGGGGAAGAGCAGTTCTTC.

This chain joins TRBV29-1 and TRBJ1-2, with 7 bases matching TRBD1. This CDR3 spans 14 amino acids. Per the germline V gene, CDR1 is SQVTM and CDR2 is ANQGSEA. Trimming took 1 base from V and 4 from J; bases not matched to a gene: 6. The CDR3 bases are TGCAGCGTTGAAGGGGACAGTCCAACCTATGGCTACACCTTC. This translates into CSVEGDSPTYGYTF.

V usage is TRBV4-1 and J usage is TRBJ2-7; TRBD2 matches at 8 bases. CDR3 length: 15 amino acids. The V segment lost 1 base and the J segment 3 bases; nucleotides outside the gene matches: 5. CDR1 is MGHRA and CDR2 is YSYEKL in the germline V gene. CDR3 amino acids: CASSQVASGFYEQYF. The DNA of the CDR3 is TGCGCCAGCAGCCAAGTGGCTAGCGGGTTCTACGAGCAGTACTTC.

The rearrangement joins TRBV25-1 to TRBJ2-7; D is possibly TRBD1 (6 bases). Trimming left V 3 bases short and J 5 bases short, with 14 bases between. CDR3 length equals 14 residues. Germline values: CDR1 MGHDK, CDR2 SYGVNS. The DNA for the CDR3 is TGTGCCAGCAGTGACCGTTGGGGGCGTAACGAGCAGTACTTC. Protein sequence: CASSDRWGRNEQYF.